This record concerns one T cell receptor beta chain sequence. This record belongs to a study of Graves' ophthalmopathy and Graves' hyperthyroidism. CDR3 size: 18 residues. V was trimmed by 2 bases and J by 1 base, leaving 17 bases between them. Germline V gene lookup returns CDR1 MNHEY and CDR2 SVGEGT. Amplification from RNA transcripts yielded the TCR beta CDR3 regions. Second-round multiplex PCR came after a first-round RT-PCR that employed HTBI primers. TCRdb ran MiXCR on the multiplex PCR reads and lists one entry per CDR3 protein. The data hold hundreds of thousands of distinct CDR3 sequences, with 20% to 25% observed a single time.

The sequencing input was peripheral blood. The TCR sequence derives from a woman aged 18-29 years with stable Graves' hyperthyroidism. Some clones in this sample may be carry-over from other donors' samples. The chain joins TRBV6-2 or TRBV6-3 to TRBJ2-2; D ambiguous. The CDR3 region is CASSYDLKGLVNTGELFF. In DNA, the CDR3 is TGTGCCAGCAGTTACGATTTGAAGGGTCTAGTGAACACCGGGGAGCTGTTTTTT.